This is a list of T cell receptor beta chains from one sample in a study of T cells in localized non-small cell lung cancer. The assay was immunoSEQ multiplex PCR, and TCRdb's table has in-frame clones only and misses some. Of fewer than 25,000 clones listed, less than 90% were seen once; the top ten hold roughly 1.1%. Sequencing used peripheral blood, obtained before any cancer treatment. The receptors derive from a woman aged 35 to 75 with stage I lung adenocarcinoma. CDR3s include the opening cysteine and the closing phenylalanine or tryptophan. D genes are given only for firm matches. Some rows have no size entry. The others give once, few or many, or a class for an expanded clone.

CDR3: CASSQADDRGPYGYTF; DNA: TGCGCCAGCAGCCAAGCGGATGACAGGGGGCCATATGGCTACACCTTC; V: TRBV4-3; D: TRBD1; J: TRBJ1-2; size: -
CDR3: CASSDATTGSGANVLTF; DNA: TGTGCCAGCAGTGACGCCACGACAGGGTCTGGGGCCAACGTCCTGACTTTC; V: TRBV6-4; D: TRBD1; J: TRBJ2-6; size: -
CDR3: CASSWTGGGETQYF; DNA: TGTGCCAGCAGTTGGACAGGTGGAGGAGAGACCCAGTACTTC; V: TRBV7-2; D: TRBD1; J: TRBJ2-5; size: -
CDR3: CASSLGIGQVAETQYF; DNA: TGCGCCAGCAGCTTGGGGATCGGGCAGGTCGCGGAGACCCAGTACTTC; V: TRBV5-1; D: -; J: TRBJ2-5; size: -
CDR3: CASSFHRDRGVIGSNQPQHF; DNA: TGTGCCAGCAGCTTCCACCGGGACAGGGGGGTTATTGGTAGCAATCAGCCCCAGCATTTT; V: TRBV5-8; D: TRBD1; J: TRBJ1-5; size: few
CDR3: CASIIGRGGQPQHF; DNA: TGTGCCAGCATCATCGGAAGGGGCGGTCAGCCCCAGCATTTT; V: TRBV6-1; D: -; J: TRBJ1-5; size: once
CDR3: CASSFWGLANTDTQYF; DNA: TGTGCCAGCAGCTTCTGGGGACTAGCTAACACAGATACGCAGTATTTT; V: TRBV5-4; D: TRBD2; J: TRBJ2-3; size: -
CDR3: CASSQETGEGSYEQYF; DNA: TGCGCCAGCAGCCAAGAAACAGGGGAGGGATCCTACGAGCAGTACTTC; V: TRBV4-3; D: -; J: TRBJ2-7; size: -
CDR3: CASSDMAGGTDTQYF; DNA: TGTGCCAGCAGTGACATGGCGGGGGGGACAGATACGCAGTATTTT; V: TRBV6-4; D: TRBD2; J: TRBJ2-3; size: -
CDR3: CASSDGDSLYNEQFF; DNA: TGTGCCAGCAGCGACGGGGACTCACTCTACAATGAGCAGTTCTTC; V: TRBV7-9; D: -; J: TRBJ2-1; size: -
CDR3: CAWSGGSPSATDTQYF; DNA: TGTGCCTGGAGTGGCGGTTCTCCCAGCGCCACAGATACGCAGTATTTT; V: TRBV30; D: -; J: TRBJ2-3; size: once
CDR3: CASSLSLAGGLETQYF; DNA: TGCGCCAGCAGCCTGTCACTAGCGGGGGGGCTGGAGACCCAGTACTTC; V: TRBV4-1; D: TRBD2; J: TRBJ2-5; size: once
CDR3: CASSTGTSPETQYF; DNA: TGCGCCAGCAGCACCGGGACTAGTCCTGAGACCCAGTACTTC; V: TRBV5-1; D: TRBD2; J: TRBJ2-5; size: -
CDR3: CASSSDSMNTEAFF; DNA: TGCGCCAGCAGCTCGGACAGCATGAACACTGAAGCTTTCTTT; V: TRBV5-1; D: -; J: TRBJ1-1; size: -
CDR3: CASSLSSGLNTEAFF; DNA: TGTGCCAGCAGCTTAAGTTCTGGACTGAACACTGAAGCTTTCTTT; V: TRBV7-3; D: -; J: TRBJ1-1; size: -
CDR3: CASSQTPGASNEKLFF; DNA: TGTGCCAGCAGCCAAACCCCAGGTGCGAGTAATGAAAAACTGTTTTTT; V: TRBV14; D: -; J: TRBJ1-4; size: -
CDR3: CAWSAGTGRDEKLFF; DNA: TGTGCCTGGAGTGCCGGGACAGGGAGGGATGAAAAACTGTTTTTT; V: TRBV30; D: TRBD1; J: TRBJ1-4; size: -
CDR3: CASSDKRSGQPQHF; DNA: TGTGCCAGCAGCGACAAGCGTTCCGGACAGCCCCAGCATTTT; V: TRBV2; D: -; J: TRBJ1-5; size: -
CDR3: CASSLGDREKLFF; DNA: TGTGCCAGCAGCTTAGGGGATCGTGAAAAACTGTTTTTT; V: TRBV7-8; D: -; J: TRBJ1-4; size: -
CDR3: CASSFRQGLYEQYF; DNA: TGTGCCAGCAGTTTCCGACAGGGGCTATACGAGCAGTACTTC; V: TRBV27; D: TRBD1; J: TRBJ2-7; size: few
CDR3: CASTGGYGYTF; DNA: TGTGCGAGCACCGGGGGATATGGCTACACCTTC; V: TRBV27; D: -; J: TRBJ1-2; size: -
CDR3: CASSPLANYGYTF; DNA: TGTGCCAGCTCACCATTAGCTAACTATGGCTACACCTTC; V: TRBV18; D: -; J: TRBJ1-2; size: -
CDR3: CASSLTDRNSPLHF; DNA: TGTGCCAGCAGCCTAACGGACAGAAATTCACCCCTCCACTTT; V: TRBV14; D: -; J: TRBJ1-6; size: -
CDR3: CASRKGTGEVEKLFF; DNA: TGCGCCAGCAGAAAGGGGACAGGGGAGGTTGAAAAACTGTTTTTT; V: TRBV4-3; D: TRBD1; J: TRBJ1-4; size: -
CDR3: CASSVSRGNQPQHF; DNA: TGTGCCAGCAGTGTAAGTAGAGGTAATCAGCCCCAGCATTTT; V: TRBV2; D: -; J: TRBJ1-5; size: -
CDR3: CASRFGTHYGYTF; DNA: TGTGCCAGTAGGTTTGGCACCCACTATGGCTACACCTTC; V: TRBV19; D: -; J: TRBJ1-2; size: -
CDR3: CASTYRTSTDTQYF; DNA: TGCGCCAGCACGTATAGGACTAGCACAGATACGCAGTATTTT; V: TRBV5-1; D: -; J: TRBJ2-3; size: -
CDR3: CAISERAEANYGYTF; DNA: TGTGCCATCAGTGAGCGGGCAGAAGCTAACTATGGCTACACCTTC; V: TRBV10-3; D: -; J: TRBJ1-2; size: once
CDR3: CASSTWGTGNTEAFF; DNA: TGTGCCAGTAGTACCTGGGGGACAGGGAACACTGAAGCTTTCTTT; V: TRBV19; D: TRBD1; J: TRBJ1-1; size: -
CDR3: CASRDLFFGTYQTNTEAFF; DNA: TGTGCCAGCAGGGACCTTTTCTTCGGGACATACCAAACGAACACTGAAGCTTTCTTT; V: TRBV28; D: -; J: TRBJ1-1; size: -
CDR3: CASSLERNGYTF; DNA: TGTGCCAGCAGCTTAGAAAGAAATGGCTACACCTTC; V: TRBV7-2; D: -; J: TRBJ1-2; size: -
CDR3: CASSPPSEHTEAFF; DNA: TGTGCCAGCAGTCCCCCATCGGAACACACTGAAGCTTTCTTT; V: TRBV28; D: -; J: TRBJ1-1; size: few
CDR3: CASSPQTGTGAHEQYF; DNA: TGTGCCAGCTCACCTCAAACCGGGACAGGGGCCCACGAGCAGTACTTC; V: TRBV18; D: TRBD1; J: TRBJ2-7; size: -
CDR3: CASSLLAGGTGELFF; DNA: TGTGCCAGCAGCCTACTAGCGGGGGGCACCGGGGAGCTGTTTTTT; V: TRBV7-2; D: TRBD2; J: TRBJ2-2; size: -
CDR3: CASTTGRNKYF; DNA: TGTGCCAGCACCACAGGGAGGAACAAGTACTTC; V: TRBV6-1; D: -; J: TRBJ2-5; size: -
CDR3: CASSSASAGSQPQHF; DNA: TGTGCCAGCAGTTCAGCATCGGCAGGGAGTCAGCCCCAGCATTTT; V: TRBV10-3; D: -; J: TRBJ1-5; size: -
CDR3: CASSDVGGATDTQYF; DNA: TGTGCCAGCAGTGACGTCGGGGGGGCCACAGATACGCAGTATTTT; V: TRBV6-4; D: TRBD2; J: TRBJ2-3; size: -
CDR3: CASRTAVYASNQPQHF; DNA: TGTGCCAGTAGGACGGCAGTGTACGCTTCCAATCAGCCCCAGCATTTT; V: TRBV19; D: -; J: TRBJ1-5; size: -
CDR3: CASSIRDNNQPQHF; DNA: TGTGCCAGTAGTATACGGGACAACAATCAGCCCCAGCATTTT; V: TRBV19; D: -; J: TRBJ1-5; size: -
CDR3: CASSQGEGPQETQYF; DNA: TGTGCCAGCAGCCAAGGGGAGGGACCCCAAGAGACCCAGTACTTC; V: TRBV14; D: TRBD2; J: TRBJ2-5; size: -
CDR3: CASSEANDEQYF; DNA: TGTGCCAGCAGTGAAGCAAACGACGAGCAGTACTTC; V: TRBV6-4; D: -; J: TRBJ2-7; size: -
CDR3: CASSHPDQGIGIYF; DNA: TGTGCCAGCAGCCATCCGGATCAGGGGATCGGGATATATTTT; V: TRBV13; D: -; J: TRBJ1-3; size: -
CDR3: CASSLEGAHYGYTF; DNA: TGTGCCAGCAGCTTGGAAGGGGCTCACTATGGCTACACCTTC; V: TRBV7-9; D: -; J: TRBJ1-2; size: -
CDR3: CASSLRTGAIANSGNTIYF; DNA: TGTGCCAGCAGCCTCCGGACAGGAGCGATCGCGAACTCTGGAAACACCATATATTTT; V: TRBV7-8; D: TRBD1; J: TRBJ1-3; size: -
CDR3: CASRKTRAGQETQYF; DNA: TGTGCCAGCCGTAAGACCCGAGCGGGCCAAGAGACCCAGTACTTC; V: TRBV27; D: -; J: TRBJ2-5; size: -
CDR3: CASRLAGDSLYNEQFF; DNA: TGTGCAAGTCGCTTAGCAGGGGACAGCTTATACAATGAGCAGTTCTTC; V: TRBV12-2; D: -; J: TRBJ2-1; size: once